This entry lists 4 T cell receptor beta chains sequenced from one sample in a study of blood T cells in healthy people across ages. A second about 6 to 11 cycle PCR used barcoded and J-beta primers. A single record per CDR3 protein comes from TCRdb applying MiXCR to the 5' RACE reads. The repertoire has under 750,000 distinct CDR3 sequences, roughly 43% of them found once; the top ten carry roughly 25%. Material: blood. Receptors were obtained from an elderly man in good health.

This clonotype was recorded once. The V call is TRBV5-1, the J call TRBJ2-1; possible D gene TRBD1, 6 bases. Germline CDR1 is SGHRS and CDR2 is YFSETQ. The V end lost 6 bases, the J end lost 7 bases, and 20 bases lay between the germline ends. This CDR3 region has 15 residues. The CDR3 here is CASKGMAGDGNEQFF. The CDR3, as DNA: TGCGCCAGCAAAGGGATGGCAGGGGATGGTAATGAGCAGTTCTTC.

This clonotype was detected only a few times. The V and J genes are TRBV7-9 and TRBJ1-2; the match to TRBD1 covers 7 bases. J was trimmed by 8 bases and V by 5 bases; bases with no gene match: 11. The CDR3 contains 14 residues. The V gene's germline CDR1 is SEHNR and CDR2 FQNEAQ (reference sequence). The CDR3 DNA is TGTGCCAGCAGCCCCTCCGACAGGGCGGAGGGCTACACCTTC. Protein: CASSPSDRAEGYTF.

This clonotype was counted a few times. The chain combines TRBV29-1 with TRBJ2-1; no clear D gene. CDR1 and CDR2 (germline): SQVTM, ANQGSEA. The V gene lost 4 bases and the J gene lost 6 bases, with 10 bases spanning the gap. The CDR3 sequence is 12 residues long. In nucleotides, the CDR3 is TGCAGCGTTGGAATAGCACGCAATGAGCAGTTCTTC. Its translation is CSVGIARNEQFF.

This chain joins TRBV10-3 and TRBJ1-2; D perhaps matches TRBD1 (5 bases). From germline, CDR1 is ENHRY and CDR2 SYGVKD. The CDR3 totals 14 residues. Deletions cut 4 bases from V and 4 bases from J, with 13 bases between. The CDR3 DNA reads TGTGCCATCAGTGGGGGACCTACCAGCTATGGCTACACCTTC. This codes for CAISGGPTSYGYTF.